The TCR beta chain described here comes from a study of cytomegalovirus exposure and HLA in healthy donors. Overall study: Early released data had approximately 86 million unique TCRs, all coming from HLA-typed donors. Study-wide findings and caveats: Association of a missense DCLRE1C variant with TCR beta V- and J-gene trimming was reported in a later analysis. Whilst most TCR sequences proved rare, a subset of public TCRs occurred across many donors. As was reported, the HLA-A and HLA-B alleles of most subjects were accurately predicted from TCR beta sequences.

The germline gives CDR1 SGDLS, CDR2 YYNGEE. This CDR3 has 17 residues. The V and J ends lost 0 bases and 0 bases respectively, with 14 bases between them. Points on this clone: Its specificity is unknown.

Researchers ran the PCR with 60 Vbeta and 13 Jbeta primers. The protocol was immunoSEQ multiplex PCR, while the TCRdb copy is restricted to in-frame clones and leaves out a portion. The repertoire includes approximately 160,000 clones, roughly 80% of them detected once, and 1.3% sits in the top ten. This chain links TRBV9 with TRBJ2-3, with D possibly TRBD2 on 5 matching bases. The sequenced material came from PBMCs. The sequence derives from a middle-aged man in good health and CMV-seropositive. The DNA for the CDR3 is TGTGCCAGCAGCGTAGGGTGGGGTCGGGGTAGCACAGATACGCAGTATTTT. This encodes CASSVGWGRGSTDTQYF.